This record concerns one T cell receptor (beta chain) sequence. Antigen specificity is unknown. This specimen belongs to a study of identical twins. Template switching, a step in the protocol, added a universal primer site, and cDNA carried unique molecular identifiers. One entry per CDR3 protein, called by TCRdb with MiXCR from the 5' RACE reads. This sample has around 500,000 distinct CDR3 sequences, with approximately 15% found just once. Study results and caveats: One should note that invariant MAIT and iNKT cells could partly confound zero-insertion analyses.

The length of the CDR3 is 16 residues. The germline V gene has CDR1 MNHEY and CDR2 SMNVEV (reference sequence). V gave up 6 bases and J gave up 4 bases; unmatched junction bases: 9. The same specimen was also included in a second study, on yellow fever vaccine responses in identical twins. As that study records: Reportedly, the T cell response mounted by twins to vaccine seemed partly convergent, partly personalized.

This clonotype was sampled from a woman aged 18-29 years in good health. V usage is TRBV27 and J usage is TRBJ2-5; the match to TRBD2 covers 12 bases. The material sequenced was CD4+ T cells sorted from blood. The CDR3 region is CASSPLAGGPGETQYF. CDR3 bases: TGTGCCAGCAGCCCTCTAGCGGGAGGGCCAGGAGAGACCCAGTACTTC.